The rows below give T cell receptor beta chains drawn from one sample of a study of CD8 T cells in ankylosing spondylitis. TCRdb passed the 5' RACE reads through MiXCR, listing each CDR3 protein once. This sample yields 250,000 or so distinct CDR3 sequences, of which 20% to 30% are seen a single time; about 0.6% belongs to the top ten. The material sequenced was blood, either unsorted or a sorted T cell fraction (not recorded which). The receptors stem from a male donor with ankylosing spondylitis or in good health (not recorded which). The CDR3 runs from the conserved cysteine through the conserved F or W. The D gene is left open where the match is weak. Some rows have no size entry. The others give once, few or many, or a class for an expanded clone.

size: few; V: TRBV24-1; J: TRBJ2-2; D: TRBD1; DNA: TGTGCCACCAGTGATCCGGGACAGGGGAACACCGGGGAGCTGTTTTTT; CDR3: CATSDPGQGNTGELFF
size: .; V: TRBV5-4; J: TRBJ2-5; D: .; DNA: TGTGCCAGCAGCTTAACATTCACAAATTTTCAAGAGACCCAGTACTTC; CDR3: CASSLTFTNFQETQYF
size: .; V: TRBV4-2; J: TRBJ2-1; D: TRBD2; DNA: TGTGCCAGCAGCCAAGATCCGCTAGCGGGGGGGGCTGAGCAGTTCTTC; CDR3: CASSQDPLAGGAEQFF
size: few; V: TRBV12-3/TRBV12-4; J: TRBJ2-3; D: TRBD2; DNA: TGTGCCAGCACCCCGATAGCGGGGAGCACAGATACGCAGTATTTT; CDR3: CASTPIAGSTDTQYF
size: .; V: TRBV7-2; J: TRBJ2-3; D: .; DNA: TGTGCCAGCAGCTTACCTAGCCCCACAGATACGCAGTATTTT; CDR3: CASSLPSPTDTQYF
size: few; V: TRBV6-5; J: TRBJ2-7; D: .; DNA: TGTGCCAGCAGTTACTCGTTATATTACGAGCAGTACTTC; CDR3: CASSYSLYYEQYF
size: .; V: TRBV6-1; J: TRBJ1-5; D: .; DNA: TGTGCCAGCAGTGAGGCTGGATCCGACCAGCCCCAGCATTTT; CDR3: CASSEAGSDQPQHF
size: few; V: TRBV20-1; J: TRBJ2-4; D: TRBD1; DNA: TGCAGTGCTAGCTTGAACAGGGGAGCCAAAAACATTCAGTACTTC; CDR3: CSASLNRGAKNIQYF
size: many; V: TRBV20-1; J: TRBJ2-7; D: .; DNA: TGCAGTGCCCGCCGGGGCGGGACCGAGCAGTACTTC; CDR3: CSARRGGTEQYF
size: .; V: TRBV10-1; J: TRBJ2-3; D: TRBD2; DNA: TGCGCCAGCAGTGCAGCGGGGCCTCACACAGATACGCAGTATTTT; CDR3: CASSAAGPHTDTQYF
size: few; V: TRBV29-1; J: TRBJ2-7; D: .; DNA: TGCAGCGTTGATTTGCCCAGCCTCTACGAGCAGTACTTC; CDR3: CSVDLPSLYEQYF
size: few; V: TRBV12-3/TRBV12-4; J: TRBJ1-2; D: .; DNA: TGTGCCAGCAGCCTCACGGCCCCCAGGGGCTACACCTTC; CDR3: CASSLTAPRGYTF
size: .; V: TRBV13; J: TRBJ2-2; D: TRBD2; DNA: TGTGCCAGCATCACCCGGACTAGCGGATACACCGGGGAGCTGTTTTTT; CDR3: CASITRTSGYTGELFF
size: .; V: TRBV20-1; J: TRBJ2-3; D: TRBD2; DNA: TGCAGTGCTTTGGCGGGGGGCACAGATACGCAGTATTTT; CDR3: CSALAGGTDTQYF
size: few; V: TRBV5-1; J: TRBJ2-7; D: .; DNA: TGCGCCAGCAGCTTGGGGCCCCCCAGCGAGCAGTACTTC; CDR3: CASSLGPPSEQYF
size: many; V: TRBV20-1; J: TRBJ1-6; D: .; DNA: TGCAGTGCTAGAGTCCGGACATTCTTATCACCCCTCCACTTT; CDR3: CSARVRTFLSPLHF
size: .; V: TRBV10-3; J: TRBJ2-7; D: TRBD2; DNA: TGTGCCATCAACGGGGGGGGCCTCATGGACGAGCAGTACTTC; CDR3: CAINGGGLMDEQYF
size: .; V: TRBV2; J: TRBJ2-7; D: .; DNA: TGTGCCAGTAGACAAAAGGGACCAGATCGGAAGCAGTACTTC; CDR3: CASRQKGPDRKQYF
size: many; V: TRBV18; J: TRBJ2-7; D: TRBD1; DNA: TGTGCCAGCTCAGCCGGGACAGGGTACGAGCAGTACTTC; CDR3: CASSAGTGYEQYF
size: many; V: TRBV12-3/TRBV12-4; J: TRBJ2-5; D: TRBD1; DNA: TGTGCCAGCAGTACCCTACAGGGGTCCCAAGAGACCCAGTACTTC; CDR3: CASSTLQGSQETQYF
size: few; V: TRBV10-3; J: TRBJ2-5; D: .; DNA: TGTGCCATCAGTGCTACAGGATCGCACCAAGAGACCCAGTACTTC; CDR3: CAISATGSHQETQYF
size: .; V: TRBV28; J: TRBJ2-7; D: .; DNA: TGTGCCAGCAGCCCTTTCTCCTACGAGCAGTACTTC; CDR3: CASSPFSYEQYF
size: .; V: TRBV7-3; J: TRBJ2-2; D: TRBD2; DNA: TGTGCCAGCGCCCAACTAGCGGGGGGGCCCGAGACCGGGGAGCTGTTTTTT; CDR3: CASAQLAGGPETGELFF
size: many; V: TRBV29-1; J: TRBJ2-7; D: TRBD1; DNA: TGCAGCGTCGCAAAATGGGACAGGATCTACGAGCAGTACTTC; CDR3: CSVAKWDRIYEQYF
size: .; V: TRBV11-2; J: TRBJ2-1; D: .; DNA: TGTGCCAGCAGCTATGACTCAGGGGGGAATGAGCAGTTCTTC; CDR3: CASSYDSGGNEQFF
size: .; V: TRBV4-1; J: TRBJ2-1; D: TRBD1; DNA: TGCGCCAGCAGCCGCCAGGGACAGCTTTCGAGCTCCTACAATGAGCAGTTCTTC; CDR3: CASSRQGQLSSSYNEQFF
size: .; V: TRBV10-1; J: TRBJ2-2; D: .; DNA: TGCGCCAGCAGTGAGTCGACTTATGTGACTCAAAATAGCGGGGAGCTGTTTTTT; CDR3: CASSESTYVTQNSGELFF
size: .; V: TRBV24-1; J: TRBJ1-1; D: TRBD1; DNA: TGTGCCACCAGTGATCCCAGGGGGGTGAACACTGAAGCTTTCTTT; CDR3: CATSDPRGVNTEAFF
size: many; V: TRBV4-1; J: TRBJ1-4; D: .; DNA: TGCGCCAGCAGCCAGCAGGGTCGTCGGGAAAAACTGTTTTTT; CDR3: CASSQQGRREKLFF
size: many; V: TRBV20-1; J: TRBJ2-1; D: .; DNA: TGCAGTGCTGGGGCGGTAAGCTCCTACAATGAGCAGTTCTTC; CDR3: CSAGAVSSYNEQFF
size: few; V: TRBV7-9; J: TRBJ1-6; D: .; DNA: TGTGCCAGCAGCTTAGCGGGGGTTTCACCCCTCCACTTT; CDR3: CASSLAGVSPLHF
size: few; V: TRBV12-3/TRBV12-4; J: TRBJ2-3; D: .; DNA: TGTGCCAGCAGTTTATTGGGCCGGGGGTCACCTACGCAGTATTTT; CDR3: CASSLLGRGSPTQYF
size: few; V: TRBV29-1; J: TRBJ2-7; D: TRBD2; DNA: TGCAGCGTTCGTCGGGGGGGGTCCTACGAGCAGTACTTC; CDR3: CSVRRGGSYEQYF
size: .; V: TRBV6-1; J: TRBJ1-5; D: .; DNA: TGTGCCAGCAGGTCCGAAGGAGGTAGCAATCAGCCCCAGCATTTT; CDR3: CASRSEGGSNQPQHF
size: .; V: TRBV9; J: TRBJ2-5; D: TRBD2; DNA: TGTGCCAGCAGCAAGGGACGCACTAGCGGGGGACAAGAGACCCAGTACTTC; CDR3: CASSKGRTSGGQETQYF
size: few; V: TRBV29-1; J: TRBJ2-2; D: .; DNA: TGCAGCGTTGCGGGCAGGCTTGGCACCGGGGAGCTGTTTTTT; CDR3: CSVAGRLGTGELFF
size: many; V: TRBV29-1; J: TRBJ2-3; D: .; DNA: TGCAGCGTTGTGTCGGGGTCAGATACGCAGTATTTT; CDR3: CSVVSGSDTQYF
size: .; V: TRBV10-3; J: TRBJ2-3; D: TRBD1; DNA: TGTGCCATCAGCCAGGGACAGGGAGGCACAGATACGCAGTATTTT; CDR3: CAISQGQGGTDTQYF
size: .; V: TRBV5-4; J: TRBJ2-2; D: TRBD1; DNA: TGTGCCAGCAGCTGGGGACAGGGGGTGACCGGGGAGCTGTTTTTT; CDR3: CASSWGQGVTGELFF
size: few; V: TRBV18; J: TRBJ2-1; D: .; DNA: TGTGCCAGCTCACCCGGACAGCAGTACAATGAGCAGTTCTTC; CDR3: CASSPGQQYNEQFF
size: many; V: TRBV10-3; J: TRBJ2-6; D: TRBD1; DNA: TGTGCCATCAGTGGGGGACAGATGTCTGGGGCCAACGTCCTGACTTTC; CDR3: CAISGGQMSGANVLTF
size: many; V: TRBV20-1; J: TRBJ2-3; D: .; DNA: TGCAGTCTACCCAGGTCCGCTAGCACAGATACGCAGTATTTT; CDR3: CSLPRSASTDTQYF
size: few; V: TRBV29-1; J: TRBJ2-4; D: TRBD1; DNA: TGCAGCGTTGGGACAGGGACGGCCAAAAACATTCAGTACTTC; CDR3: CSVGTGTAKNIQYF
size: many; V: TRBV10-3; J: TRBJ2-5; D: .; DNA: TGTGCCATCAGGGGTGACCAAGAGACCCAGTACTTC; CDR3: CAIRGDQETQYF
size: once; V: TRBV5-5; J: TRBJ2-2; D: TRBD1; DNA: TGTGCCAGCAGCTTGGGGACAGGGGGCACCGGGGAGCTGTTTTTT; CDR3: CASSLGTGGTGELFF
size: many; V: TRBV29-1; J: TRBJ2-2; D: .; DNA: TGCAGCGTTGAAGGCGCAACCGGGGAGCTGTTTTTT; CDR3: CSVEGATGELFF
size: .; V: TRBV4-2; J: TRBJ2-7; D: .; DNA: TGTGCCACCTCAGGCCCTAGCCCTCCCGGCGAGCAGTACTTC; CDR3: CATSGPSPPGEQYF
size: many; V: TRBV20-1; J: TRBJ2-7; D: .; DNA: TGCAGTGCTAGAGATCCCCGGTCTCTCGATGGGGAGCAGTACTTC; CDR3: CSARDPRSLDGEQYF
size: many; V: TRBV29-1; J: TRBJ2-3; D: .; DNA: TGCAGCGTTGAATATGACAGCACAGATACGCAGTATTTT; CDR3: CSVEYDSTDTQYF
size: once; V: TRBV12-3/TRBV12-4; J: TRBJ2-3; D: .; DNA: TGTGCCAGCAGTTTTCGGCGGGCTTCAAGGACAGATACGCAGTATTTT; CDR3: CASSFRRASRTDTQYF
size: few; V: TRBV5-6; J: TRBJ2-3; D: TRBD2; DNA: TGTGCCAGCAGCTTGGTTAGCGGGGGTGTAGATACGCAGTATTTT; CDR3: CASSLVSGGVDTQYF
size: .; V: TRBV7-3; J: TRBJ2-5; D: .; DNA: TGTGCCAGCAGCCCCGGGACGGTGGCGGAGACCCAGTACTTC; CDR3: CASSPGTVAETQYF
size: few; V: TRBV6-1; J: TRBJ2-5; D: .; DNA: TGTGCCAGCAGTCGGACTTTTCAAGAGACCCAGTACTTC; CDR3: CASSRTFQETQYF
size: .; V: TRBV29-1; J: TRBJ2-5; D: .; DNA: TGCAGCACCAGGGGGGGCTACGAGACCCAGTACTTC; CDR3: CSTRGGYETQYF
size: many; V: TRBV29-1; J: TRBJ2-5; D: TRBD2; DNA: TGCAGCGTTGCCCCCCGACTAGCGCAAGAGACCCAGTACTTC; CDR3: CSVAPRLAQETQYF
size: few; V: TRBV2; J: TRBJ2-5; D: .; DNA: TGTGCCAGCAGTGCCATATCCCCCCAAGAGACCCAGTACTTC; CDR3: CASSAISPQETQYF
size: few; V: TRBV20-1; J: TRBJ2-5; D: .; DNA: TGCAGTGCTAGTTTTGCTCTTAAAGGGGAGAGCGAGACCCAGTACTTC; CDR3: CSASFALKGESETQYF